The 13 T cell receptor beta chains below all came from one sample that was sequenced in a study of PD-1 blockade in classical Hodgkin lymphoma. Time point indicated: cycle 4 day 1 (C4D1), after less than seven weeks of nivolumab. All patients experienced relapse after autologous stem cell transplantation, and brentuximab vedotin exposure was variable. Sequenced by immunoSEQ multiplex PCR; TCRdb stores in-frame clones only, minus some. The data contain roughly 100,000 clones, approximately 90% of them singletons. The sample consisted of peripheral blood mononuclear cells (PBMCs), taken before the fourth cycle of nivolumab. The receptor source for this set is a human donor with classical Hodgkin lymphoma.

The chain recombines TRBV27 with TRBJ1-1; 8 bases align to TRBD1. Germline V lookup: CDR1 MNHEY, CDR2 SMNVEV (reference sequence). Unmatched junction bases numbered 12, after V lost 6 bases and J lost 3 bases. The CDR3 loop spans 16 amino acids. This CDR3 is CASSQIRQGLDTEAFF. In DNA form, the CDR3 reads TGTGCCAGCAGCCAAATTCGACAGGGGTTGGACACTGAAGCTTTCTTT.

Here the CDR3 reads CASGPAGGSLSETQYF. The CDR3 DNA sequence: TGTGCCAGCGGTCCAGCGGGAGGGTCGTTGAGTGAGACCCAGTACTTC. The chain employs TRBV5-6 and TRBJ2-5; 10 bases align to TRBD2. V was clipped by 7 bases and J by 5 bases; unmatched bases: 14. The CDR3 contains 16 residues. Germline CDR1 and CDR2: SGHDT and YYEEEE.

The CDR3 sequence: CASRKTGIGEQYF. In DNA, the CDR3 is TGTGCCAGCAGAAAGACTGGGATTGGCGAGCAGTACTTC. The chain uses TRBV28 and TRBJ2-7; D unclear. CDR3 length: 13 amino acids. Germline V gene lookup returns CDR1 MDHEN and CDR2 SYDVKM. The V gene lost 6 bases and the J gene lost 6 bases, with 15 bases spanning the gap.

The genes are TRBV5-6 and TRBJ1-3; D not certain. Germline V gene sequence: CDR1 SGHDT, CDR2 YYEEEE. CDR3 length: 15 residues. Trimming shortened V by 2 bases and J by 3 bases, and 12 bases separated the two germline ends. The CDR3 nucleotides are TGTGCCAGCAGCTTTCAGGTTTCAAGTGGAAACACCATATATTTT. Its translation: CASSFQVSSGNTIYF.

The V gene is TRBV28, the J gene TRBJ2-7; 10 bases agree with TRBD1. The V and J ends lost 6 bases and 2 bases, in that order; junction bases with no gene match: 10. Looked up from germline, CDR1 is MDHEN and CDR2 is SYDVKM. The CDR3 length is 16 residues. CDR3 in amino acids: CASSRLSGTGAYEQYF. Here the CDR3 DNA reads TGTGCCAGCAGCCGACTTTCCGGGACAGGGGCCTACGAGCAGTACTTC.

The CDR3 nucleotides are TGTGCCAGCAGCCAAGAGTACTATACAGGACGGGCAAGAACTGAAGCTTTCTTT. As protein: CASSQEYYTGRARTEAFF. The chain links TRBV4-2 to TRBJ1-1, with TRBD1 as a possible D gene (5 bases). Germline V gene data show CDR1 as LGHNA and CDR2 as YNFKEQ. Trimming removed 0 bases from V and 5 bases from J, with 22 bases in between. The CDR3 contains 18 residues.

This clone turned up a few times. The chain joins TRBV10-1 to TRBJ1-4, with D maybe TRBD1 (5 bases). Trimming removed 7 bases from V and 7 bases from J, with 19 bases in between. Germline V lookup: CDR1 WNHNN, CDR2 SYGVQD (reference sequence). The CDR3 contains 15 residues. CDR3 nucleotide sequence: TGCGCCAGCATCGGGCAGGGAAGGTTAAGTGAAAAACTGTTTTTT. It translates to CASIGQGRLSEKLFF.

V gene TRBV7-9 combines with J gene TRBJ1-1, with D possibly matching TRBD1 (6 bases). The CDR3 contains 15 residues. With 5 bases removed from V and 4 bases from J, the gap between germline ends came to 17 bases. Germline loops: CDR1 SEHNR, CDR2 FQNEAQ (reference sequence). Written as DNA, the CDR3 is TGTGCCAGCAGCGACCTAGGGGGTAGGTTCACTGAAGCTTTCTTT. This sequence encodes CASSDLGGRFTEAFF.

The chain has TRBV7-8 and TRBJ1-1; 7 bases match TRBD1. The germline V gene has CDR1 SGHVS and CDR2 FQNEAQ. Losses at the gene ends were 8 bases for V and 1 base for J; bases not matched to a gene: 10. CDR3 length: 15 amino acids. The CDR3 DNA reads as TGTGCCAGCGGGACCAGGGGGGAAAGGAACACTGAAGCTTTCTTT. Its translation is CASGTRGERNTEAFF.

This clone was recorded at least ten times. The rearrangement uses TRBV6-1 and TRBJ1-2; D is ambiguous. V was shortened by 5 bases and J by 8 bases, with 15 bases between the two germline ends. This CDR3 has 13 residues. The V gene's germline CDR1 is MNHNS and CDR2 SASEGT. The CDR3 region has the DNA TGTGCCAGCAGTCCCGATGATATTCGGGGCTACACCTTC. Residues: CASSPDDIRGYTF.

CDR3 coding DNA: TGTGCCAGCAGCAAACAATGGCGGCCCCAGCATTTT. It encodes CASSKQWRPQHF. This rearrangement joins TRBV21-1 to TRBJ1-5. TRBV21-1 corresponds to a pseudogene. CDR3 length equals 12 residues.

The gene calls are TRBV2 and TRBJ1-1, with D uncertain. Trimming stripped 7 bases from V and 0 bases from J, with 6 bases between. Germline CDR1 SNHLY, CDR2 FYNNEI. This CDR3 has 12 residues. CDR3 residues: CASNVMNTEAFF. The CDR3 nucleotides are TGTGCCAGCAACGTCATGAACACTGAAGCTTTCTTT.

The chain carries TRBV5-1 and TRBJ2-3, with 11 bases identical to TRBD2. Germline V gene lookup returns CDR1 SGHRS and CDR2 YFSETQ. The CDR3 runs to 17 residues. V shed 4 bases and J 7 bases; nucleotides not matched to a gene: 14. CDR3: CASSLQTGTSGYNTQYF. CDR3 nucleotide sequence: TGCGCCAGCAGCCTACAAACCGGGACTAGCGGATACAATACGCAGTATTTT.